This T cell receptor beta chain derives from a study of blood T cell repertoires in COVID-19. About the research overall: PBMCs, B-cell-depleted T cells, or T cells provided the cDNA or gDNA that made up the material.

CDR1 and CDR2 (germline): MNHEY, SMNVEV (reference sequence). This CDR3 has 14 amino acids. With 5 bases clipped from V and 6 bases from J, the junction kept 5 bases outside the gene matches. In the original workflow: Amplified reference gene primers provided the basis for estimating nucleated cell counts. Data came from immunoSEQ multiplex PCR; TCRdb stores just in-frame clones and leaves some out. That table supplies the V and J calls and clone size; D and trimming were determined from the DNA. The table lists 250,000 to 350,000 clones, approximately 90% of them singletons, with 12% in the top ten.

The receptor's source is a woman aged 55-69 years with acute or convalescent COVID-19. The gene calls are TRBV27 and TRBJ1-4; TRBD1 agrees at 8 bases. Sequenced material: peripheral blood. This CDR3 is CASSPPGQDEKLFF. For the CDR3, the DNA is TGTGCCAGCAGTCCCCCGGGACAGGATGAAAAACTGTTTTTT.